One T cell receptor beta chain is described in this entry. This clone was counted a single time. Its antigen remains unidentified. The record has no base qualities; no much larger clone is one base away. This specimen belongs to a study of T cell changes during pregnancy in multiple sclerosis (dated by TCRdb to between 2018 and 2020). About the study as a whole: Changes in the T cell repertoire over the course of pregnancy were examined in this study in women with multiple sclerosis.

The method behind the library was the immunoSEQ multiplex PCR assay. TCRdb took over this immuneACCESS table, retaining in-frame rearrangements with V and J assigned. Such tables are incomplete; in checked studies, under half of the missing clones stem from an unresolved V gene, and the remainder is unexplained. This sample holds around 74,000 clones; roughly nine tenths were observed only once. Clones ranked in the top ten supply 3% to 4% of the sample. CDR1 SEHNR and CDR2 FQNEAQ are derived from the germline V gene (reference sequence). Compared with germline, V lacks 1 base and J lacks 6 bases; bases without a gene match: 10. The CDR3 runs 16 amino acids, cysteine and phenylalanine included. Only the CDR3 region is kept as DNA, spanning 48 bases read in frame from base 1.

The V and J genes are TRBV7-9 and TRBJ1-1; 8 central nucleotides agree with TRBD1. Specimen: peripheral blood, collected before pregnancy. This clonotype was obtained from a female donor with multiple sclerosis, enrolled in a pregnancy study. The DNA is as follows: TGTGCCAGCAGCTTAGTATCGGACAGGGTACAGCCTGAAGCTTTCTTT. This encodes CASSLVSDRVQPEAFF.